A single sample is the source of the 5 T cell receptor beta chains below, sequenced in a study of T cells after yellow fever vaccination. One entry per CDR3 protein results from TCRdb running MiXCR on the 5' RACE reads. The data hold roughly 520,000 distinct CDR3 sequences, with just over 20% observed a single time. This sample comprised PBMCs, obtained roughly 20 days after the first yellow fever vaccination. These receptors originate from a man aged 18 to 30 who received the YFV17D yellow fever vaccine.

The chain is built from TRBV4-3 and TRBJ1-2, with D uncertain. The CDR3 runs to 16 residues. Per germline, CDR1 LGHNA and CDR2 YSLEER. V lost 0 bases to trimming and J lost 3 bases, with 14 bases between them. CDR3: CASSQDTQRGDYGYTF. The CDR3 coding sequence is TGCGCCAGCAGCCAAGATACCCAAAGAGGCGACTATGGCTACACCTTC.

About this clonotype: The junction differs from germline at one of its ends, possibly a read error. This rearrangement joins TRBV20-1 to TRBJ2-3, with D tentatively TRBD1 (5 bases). Germline V gene data show CDR1 as DFQATT and CDR2 as SNEGSKA (reference sequence). The CDR3 totals 14 residues. In DNA form, the CDR3 reads TGCAGTGCCAGAGGTTCAGGGATCCCAGATACGCAGTATTTT. It yields the protein CSARGSGIPDTQYF.

There are many counts of this clonotype. The chain links TRBV5-6 to TRBJ1-1; D uncertain. Trimming removed 1 base from V and 6 bases from J, with 7 bases in between. The CDR3 consists of 12 residues. Germline V gene data show CDR1 as SGHDT and CDR2 as YYEEEE. The CDR3 sequence is CASSLRGPEAFF. The CDR3 nucleotides are TGTGCCAGCAGCTTGCGGGGTCCTGAAGCTTTCTTT.

The gene calls are TRBV4-1 and TRBJ1-2; D might be TRBD1 (5 bases). The CDR3 has 16 amino acids. Between the trimmed V and J ends, which lost 0 bases and 5 bases, there was a span of 16 bases. Germline CDR1 reads MGHRA; CDR2 reads YSYEKL. The CDR3 sequence is CASSQDNPRTPYGYTF. CDR3 nucleotide sequence: TGCGCCAGCAGCCAAGATAACCCCCGGACACCGTATGGCTACACCTTC.

The CDR3 nucleotides are TGTGCCAGCAGCTTAAGGGAGGCCCACAGGTCGCCTGTCTCCTACGAGCAGTACTTC. This sequence encodes CASSLREAHRSPVSYEQYF. The chain joins TRBV11-1 to TRBJ2-7, with D tentatively TRBD2 (6 bases). V lost 2 bases to trimming and J lost 0 bases, with 23 bases between them. Germline loops: CDR1 SGHAT, CDR2 FQDESV (reference sequence). The CDR3 has 19 residues.